These T cell receptor beta chains were read from a single sample in a study of CD8+CD57+ T cells in acquired aplastic anemia. From the reads, TCRdb called clonotypes with MiXCR, one entry per CDR3 protein. The sample includes a few hundred thousand distinct CDR3 sequences, around 68% seen only once; the top ten take less than 4%. Sequencing used sorted CD4+, CD8+, or CD8+CD57+ T cells (not recorded which) from PBMCs. Receptor source: a human donor in good health, serving as a control. The CDR3 runs from the conserved cysteine through the conserved F or W. Each record gives: CDR3 length, J gene, clone size, V gene, D gene, CDR3 protein, CDR3 DNA. D genes are given only for firm matches. Size is stated for part of the rows, as once, few or many counts, or as a class when the clone is expanded.

>13|TRBJ2-5|many|TRBV9|NA
CASSATSKETQYF
TGTGCCAGCAGCGCCACTAGTAAAGAGACCCAGTACTTC
>15|TRBJ2-7|NA|TRBV11-2|TRBD1
CASSGQTGLPYEQYF
TGTGCCAGCAGCGGGCAGACAGGGTTACCCTACGAGCAGTACTTC
>13|TRBJ1-2|many|TRBV2|TRBD1
CASSESQGGGYTF
TGTGCCAGCAGTGAGTCGCAGGGGGGAGGCTACACCTTC
>15|TRBJ2-7|NA|TRBV7-3|TRBD2
CASSALAGDVYEQYF
TGTGCCAGCAGCGCGCTAGCGGGGGATGTGTACGAGCAGTACTTC
>16|TRBJ2-1|few|TRBV6-2/TRBV6-3|NA
CASSLGRFGGYNEQFF
TGTGCCAGCAGCTTAGGACGCTTCGGAGGGTACAATGAGCAGTTCTTC
>11|TRBJ2-5|many|TRBV7-2|NA
CASKYQETQYF
TGTGCCAGCAAGTACCAAGAGACCCAGTACTTC
>15|TRBJ2-2|few|TRBV6-1|TRBD1
CASSLRQGANGELFF
TGTGCCAGCAGTTTACGACAGGGGGCAAACGGGGAGCTGTTTTTT
>15|TRBJ2-3|NA|TRBV9|TRBD2
CASSSGPSGELTQYF
TGTGCCAGCAGTTCCGGCCCTAGCGGCGAGTTGACGCAGTATTTT
>12|TRBJ1-5|many|TRBV6-6|NA
CASSSSGQPQHF
TGTGCCAGCAGTTCAAGTGGTCAGCCCCAGCATTTT
>18|TRBJ2-7|NA|TRBV9|NA
CASSLSGVVGVRNYEQYF
TGTGCCAGCAGCTTGTCGGGAGTTGTCGGCGTCAGAAACTACGAGCAGTACTTC
>17|TRBJ2-5|few|TRBV24-1|TRBD2
CATSGTRRGGAGETQYF
TGTGCCACCAGTGGGACGAGGCGCGGGGGTGCCGGAGAGACCCAGTACTTC
>15|TRBJ1-6|once|TRBV2|NA
CASSGVVGGISPIHF
TGTGCCAGCAGCGGGGTCGTGGGGGGCATTTCACCCATCCACTTT
>14|TRBJ2-7|NA|TRBV7-3|NA
CATALAGGEDQQYF
TGCGCCACGGCGCTTGCTGGAGGCGAAGACCAGCAGTACTTC
>18|TRBJ2-2|once|TRBV19|TRBD2
CASSIITGLADTAGELFF
TGTGCCAGTAGTATAATTACGGGCCTAGCGGATACCGCCGGGGAGCTGTTTTTT
>18|TRBJ1-4|NA|TRBV7-2|NA
CASSVLGTNRDGNEKLFF
TGTGCCAGCAGTGTTTTGGGGACCAACAGGGATGGCAATGAAAAACTGTTTTTT
>17|TRBJ1-2|NA|TRBV20-1|NA
CSASDRWRGPYPYGYTF
TGCAGTGCTAGTGACAGGTGGCGCGGGCCCTATCCCTATGGCTACACCTTC
>16|TRBJ1-2|NA|TRBV7-2|NA
CASSILSHYDRYGYTF
TGTGCCAGTAGTATCCTCAGCCACTATGACCGCTATGGCTACACCTTC
>15|TRBJ2-7|few|TRBV10-1|TRBD1
CASSDGTGVTYEQYF
TGCGCCAGCAGTGATGGGACAGGAGTTACCTACGAGCAGTACTTC
>15|TRBJ2-5|NA|TRBV7-6|TRBD2
CASSERGGDQETLYF
TGTGCCAGCAGCGAACGGGGGGGAGACCAAGAAACCCTGTACTTC
>15|TRBJ1-4|NA|TRBV12-3/TRBV12-4|NA
CASRGISATNEKLFF
TGTGCCAGCAGAGGGATTTCGGCGACTAATGAAAAACTGTTTTTT
>15|TRBJ1-6|once|TRBV9|NA
CASTTPQGPYEHLHF
TGTGCCAGCACCACCCCCCAGGGGCCCTACGAGCACCTCCACTTT
>13|TRBJ1-2|NA|TRBV7-7|NA
CASGDRGAGGEPF
TGTGCCAGCGGGGACCGGGGGGCTGGCGGGGAGCCCTTC
>13|TRBJ1-1|NA|TRBV2|NA
CASSEPGVPEAFF
TGTGCCAGCAGTGAACCAGGGGTCCCTGAAGCTTTCTTT
>14|TRBJ1-2|many|TRBV11-2|TRBD1
CASSPRQGSYGYTF
TGTGCCAGCAGCCCAAGACAGGGTTCCTATGGCTACACCTTC
>15|TRBJ2-1|NA|TRBV9|NA
CASSVGAAQKTKQFF
TGTGCCAGCAGCGTAGGGGCAGCCCAGAAGACAAAGCAGTTCTTC
>15|TRBJ1-1|NA|TRBV7-8|TRBD1
CASKLEGGTEAFFFF
TGTGCCAGCAAGTTAGAAGGGGGCACTGAGGCTTTCTTTTTCTTT
>15|TRBJ2-7|NA|TRBV10-3|NA
CASSYVRRGTDEQYF
TGTGCCAGCAGTTACGTGAGACGGGGGACCGACGAGCAGTACTTC
>16|TRBJ2-5|NA|TRBV9|NA
CASSVGTALGETPQYF
TGTGCCAGCAGCGTTGGAACTGCTCTCGGAGAGACCCCCCAGTACTTC
>13|TRBJ1-2|many|TRBV6-5|NA
CASSPDSFYGYTF
TGTGCCAGCAGCCCGGACAGCTTCTATGGCTACACCTTC
>10|TRBJ2-3|NA|TRBV5-1|NA
CASSWDGQYF
TGCGCCAGCAGCTGGGACGGGCAGTATTTT
>13|TRBJ1-6|many|TRBV30|TRBD1
CAWRIPGTGYLHF
TGTGCCTGGAGGATACCCGGGACAGGGTACCTCCACTTT
>14|TRBJ1-5|many|TRBV7-6|NA
CASSLAGEGQPQHF
TGTGCCAGCAGCTTAGCAGGGGAGGGTCAGCCCCAGCATTTT
>14|TRBJ1-3|few|TRBV2|NA
CASGLQGGGNTIYF
TGTGCCAGCGGATTACAGGGCGGAGGAAACACCATATATTTT
>14|TRBJ2-1|NA|TRBV7-2|NA
CASDPRWDTEEQFF
TGTGCCAGCGACCCCCGATGGGACACCGAAGAGCAGTTCTTC
>16|TRBJ1-6|many|TRBV5-5|NA
CASSLGTVGYDSPLHF
TGTGCCAGCAGCTTGGGAACAGTGGGTTATGATTCACCCCTCCACTTT
>15|TRBJ2-2|NA|TRBV18|NA
CASSQGLQPTGELFF
TGTGCCAGCTCACAGGGACTCCAACCCACCGGGGAGCTGTTTTTT
>13|TRBJ2-1|once|TRBV9|TRBD2
CASSVSSGAKQFF
TGTGCCAGCAGCGTCTCTAGCGGGGCTAAGCAGTTCTTC
>14|TRBJ2-7|many|TRBV6-1|TRBD1
CASSVTGTGGEQYF
TGTGCCAGCAGTGTGACGGGGACAGGGGGCGAGCAGTACTTC